This T cell receptor (beta chain) is from a study of blood T cell repertoires in COVID-19. The overall study: From the United States, Italy and Spain came samples of acute and convalescent COVID-19. T cells, B-cell-depleted T cells, or PBMCs supplied cDNA or gDNA.

Original processing notes: How many nucleated cells were present was estimated from reference gene primer amplification. Assay: immunoSEQ multiplex PCR; the TCRdb copy retains only in-frame clones and omits some. D and trimming come from the DNA, and the V and J calls and clone size come from that table. Among a few hundred thousand clones listed, approximately 80% were seen once. CDR3 length equals 16 residues. Trimming pared 9 bases from V and 4 bases from J, leaving 24 bases between. Germline CDR1 reads ENHRY; CDR2 reads SYGVKD. This clonotype was sampled from a man aged 40-49 years who had recovered from COVID-19. Sequenced: peripheral blood. The chain uses TRBV10-3 and TRBJ1-2; tentative D call: TRBD1 (5 bases). CDR3 protein: CAISPEAAGKGYGYTF. The CDR3 bases are TGTGCCATTTCTCCCGAGGCGGCAGGGAAGGGCTATGGCTACACCTTC.